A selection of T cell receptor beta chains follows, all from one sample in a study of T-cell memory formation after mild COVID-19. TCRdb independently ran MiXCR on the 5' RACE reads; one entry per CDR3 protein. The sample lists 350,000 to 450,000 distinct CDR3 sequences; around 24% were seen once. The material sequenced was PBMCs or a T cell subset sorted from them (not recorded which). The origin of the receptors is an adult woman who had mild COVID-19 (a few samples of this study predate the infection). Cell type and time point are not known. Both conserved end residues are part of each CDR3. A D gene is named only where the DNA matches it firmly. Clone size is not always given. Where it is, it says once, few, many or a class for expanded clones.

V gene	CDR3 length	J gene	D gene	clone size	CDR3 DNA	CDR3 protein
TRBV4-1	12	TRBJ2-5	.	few	TGCGCCAGCAGCCTCCAGTCGGAGACCCAGTACTTC	CASSLQSETQYF
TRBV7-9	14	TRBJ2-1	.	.	TGTGCCAGCAGCGCGGACAGAAACTACAATGAGCAGTTCTTC	CASSADRNYNEQFF
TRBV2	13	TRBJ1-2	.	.	TGTGCCAGCAGTGCGGACAGCTACTATGGCTACACCTTC	CASSADSYYGYTF
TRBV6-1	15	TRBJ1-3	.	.	TGTGCCAGCAGTGAGTCGACAGGCTCTGGAAACACCATATATTTT	CASSESTGSGNTIYF
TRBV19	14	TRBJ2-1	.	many	TGTGCCAGTAGTTCAGGCGGCGACTACAATGAGCAGTTCTTC	CASSSGGDYNEQFF
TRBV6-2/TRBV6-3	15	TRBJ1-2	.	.	TGTGCCAGCAGTTACCGCACAGGGACTAACTATGGCTACACCTTC	CASSYRTGTNYGYTF
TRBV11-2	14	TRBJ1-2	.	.	TGTGCCAGCAGCTCTCGGACGGTGAACTATGGCTACACCTTC	CASSSRTVNYGYTF
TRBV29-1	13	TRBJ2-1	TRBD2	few	TGCAGCGGTAGCGGGAGGGCCGGGCATGAGCAGTTCTTC	CSGSGRAGHEQFF
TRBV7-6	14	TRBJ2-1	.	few	TGTGCCAGCAGCTTAGATCCCGGAGCCCGTGAGCAGTTCTTC	CASSLDPGAREQFF
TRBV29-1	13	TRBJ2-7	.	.	TGCAGCGTTGAGGATGGACCCTCGGGGGAGCAGTACTTC	CSVEDGPSGEQYF
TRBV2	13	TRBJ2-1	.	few	TGTGCCAGGTCGGAGTTTGGTTACAATGAGCAGTTCTTC	CARSEFGYNEQFF
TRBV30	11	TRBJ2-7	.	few	TGTGCCTGGAGTGATAGGGGGGAGCAGTACTTC	CAWSDRGEQYF
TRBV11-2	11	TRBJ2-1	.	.	TGTGCCAGCAGCGTCGGAGGTGAGCAGTTCTTC	CASSVGGEQFF
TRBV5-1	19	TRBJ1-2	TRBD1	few	TGCGCCAGCAGCCCCTTTGGGACAGGAGCTGTACTAGCTAACTATGGCTACACCTTC	CASSPFGTGAVLANYGYTF
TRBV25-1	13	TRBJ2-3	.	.	TGTGCCAGCAGTGAATTTTTAGGCAGTACGCAGTATTTT	CASSEFLGSTQYF
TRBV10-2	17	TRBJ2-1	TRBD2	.	TGCGCCAGCAGTGAGGGGTCCGGGGGGGCGCTCTACAATGAGCAGTTCTTC	CASSEGSGGALYNEQFF
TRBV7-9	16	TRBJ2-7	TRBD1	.	TGTGCCAGCAGTCAACGCTCGGGACAGGGAACCCACGAGCAGTACTTC	CASSQRSGQGTHEQYF
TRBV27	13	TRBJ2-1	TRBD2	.	TGTGCCACCGGACTAGCCCCCCGAAATGAGCAGTTCTTC	CATGLAPRNEQFF
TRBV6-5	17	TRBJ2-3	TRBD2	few	TGTGCCAGCAGTTATGCGGGAGGGCGATCTAGCACAGATACGCAGTATTTT	CASSYAGGRSSTDTQYF
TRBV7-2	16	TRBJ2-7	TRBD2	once	TGTGCCAGCAGCCCCCCTGGACTAGCGGGAGTAAACGAGCAGTACTTC	CASSPPGLAGVNEQYF
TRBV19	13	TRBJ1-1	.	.	TGTGCCAGTAGTATAGTTTTGTTCAGTGAAGCTTTCTTT	CASSIVLFSEAFF
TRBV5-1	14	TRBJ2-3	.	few	TGCGCCAGCAGCTTGATTAGCTCCACAGATACGCAGTATTTT	CASSLISSTDTQYF
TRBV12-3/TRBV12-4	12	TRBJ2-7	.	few	TGTGCCAGCGGATACAGCTCCTACGAGCAGTACTTC	CASGYSSYEQYF